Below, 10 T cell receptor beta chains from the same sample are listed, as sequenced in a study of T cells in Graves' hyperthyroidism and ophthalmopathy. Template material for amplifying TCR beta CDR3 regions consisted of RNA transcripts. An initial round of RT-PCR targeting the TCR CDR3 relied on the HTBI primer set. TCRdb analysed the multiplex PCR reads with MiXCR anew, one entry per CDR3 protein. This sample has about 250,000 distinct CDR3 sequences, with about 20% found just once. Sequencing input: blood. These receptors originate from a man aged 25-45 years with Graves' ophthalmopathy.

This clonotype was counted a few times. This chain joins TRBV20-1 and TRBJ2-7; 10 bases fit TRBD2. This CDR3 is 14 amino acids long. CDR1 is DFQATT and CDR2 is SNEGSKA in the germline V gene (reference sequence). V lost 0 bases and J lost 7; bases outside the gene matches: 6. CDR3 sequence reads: CSARELAGRREQYF. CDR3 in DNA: TGCAGTGCTAGAGAACTAGCGGGAAGGAGAGAGCAGTACTTC.

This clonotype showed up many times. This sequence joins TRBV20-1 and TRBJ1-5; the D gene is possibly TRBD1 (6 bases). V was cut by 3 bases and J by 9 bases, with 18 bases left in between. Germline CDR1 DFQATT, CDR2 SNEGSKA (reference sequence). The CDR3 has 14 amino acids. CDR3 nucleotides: TGCAGTGCTAGTCCGACCCAGGGGATGGGGCCCCAGCATTTT. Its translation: CSASPTQGMGPQHF.

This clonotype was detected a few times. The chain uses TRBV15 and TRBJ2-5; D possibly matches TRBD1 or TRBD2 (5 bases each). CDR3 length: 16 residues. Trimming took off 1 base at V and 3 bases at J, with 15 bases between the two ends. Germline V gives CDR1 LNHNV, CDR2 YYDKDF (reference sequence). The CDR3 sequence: CATSRALSVGEETQYF. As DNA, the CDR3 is TGTGCCACCAGCAGAGCTCTTAGCGTAGGGGAAGAGACCCAGTACTTC.

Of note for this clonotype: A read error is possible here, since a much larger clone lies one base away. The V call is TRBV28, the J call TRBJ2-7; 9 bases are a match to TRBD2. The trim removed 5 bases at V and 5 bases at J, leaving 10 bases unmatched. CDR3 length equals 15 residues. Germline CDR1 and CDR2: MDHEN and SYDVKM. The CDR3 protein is CASSVGGRARDEQYF. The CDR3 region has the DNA TGTGCCAGCAGTGTGGGCGGGAGGGCCCGCGACGAGCAGTACTTC.

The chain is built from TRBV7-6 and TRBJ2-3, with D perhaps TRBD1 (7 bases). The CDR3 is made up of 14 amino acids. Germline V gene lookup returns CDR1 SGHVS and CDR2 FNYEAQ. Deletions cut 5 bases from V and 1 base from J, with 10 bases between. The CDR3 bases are TGTGCCAGCAGCCGCGGGACAGGCACAGATACGCAGTATTTT. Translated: CASSRGTGTDTQYF.

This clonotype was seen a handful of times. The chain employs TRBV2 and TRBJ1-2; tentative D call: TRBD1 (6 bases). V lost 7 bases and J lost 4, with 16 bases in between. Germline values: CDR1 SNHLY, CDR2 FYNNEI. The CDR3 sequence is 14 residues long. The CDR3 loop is CASTRDTGGYGYTF. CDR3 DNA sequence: TGTGCCAGCACACGGGACACCGGGGGCTATGGCTACACCTTC.

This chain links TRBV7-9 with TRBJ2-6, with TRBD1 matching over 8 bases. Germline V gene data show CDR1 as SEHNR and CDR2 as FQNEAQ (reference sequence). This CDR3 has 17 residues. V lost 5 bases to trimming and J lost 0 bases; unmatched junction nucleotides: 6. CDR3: CASSPLDRASGANVLTF. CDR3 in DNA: TGTGCCAGCAGCCCACTGGACAGGGCCTCTGGGGCCAACGTCCTGACTTTC.

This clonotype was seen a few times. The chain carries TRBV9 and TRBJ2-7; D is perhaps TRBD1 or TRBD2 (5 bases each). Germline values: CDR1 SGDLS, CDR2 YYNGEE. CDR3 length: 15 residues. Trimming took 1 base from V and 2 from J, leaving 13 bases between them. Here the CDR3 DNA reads TGTGCCAGCAGCGTAAGCCCGGGGCCCACCTACGAGCAGTACTTC. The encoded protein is CASSVSPGPTYEQYF.

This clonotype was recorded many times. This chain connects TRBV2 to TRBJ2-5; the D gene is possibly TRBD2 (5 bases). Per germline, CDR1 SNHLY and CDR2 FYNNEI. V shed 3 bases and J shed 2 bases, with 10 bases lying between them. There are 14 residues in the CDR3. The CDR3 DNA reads TGTGCCAGCAGTGACTTGGGCGGGCAAGAGACCCAGTACTTC. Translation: CASSDLGGQETQYF.

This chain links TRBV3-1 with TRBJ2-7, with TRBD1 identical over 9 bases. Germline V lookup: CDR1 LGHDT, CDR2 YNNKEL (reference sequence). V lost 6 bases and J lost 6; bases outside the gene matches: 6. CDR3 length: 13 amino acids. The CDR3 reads CASRGDRVGEQYF. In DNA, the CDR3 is TGTGCCAGCAGGGGGGACAGGGTCGGCGAGCAGTACTTC.